The rows below give T cell receptor beta chains drawn from one sample of a study of blood T cell repertoires in COVID-19. The assay was immunoSEQ multiplex PCR, and TCRdb's table has in-frame clones only and misses some. Among 250,000 to 350,000 clones listed, 75% to 90% were seen once. The sequenced sample was peripheral blood. Receptor source: a man aged 18 to 30 with active or convalescent COVID-19. Each CDR3 is given with its conserved first and last residue. Each record gives: J gene, clone size, D gene, V gene, CDR3 DNA, CDR3 protein. A D gene is named only where the DNA matches it firmly. Some rows mark clone size as missing; the rest say once, few, many or name a class of expanded clone.

TRBJ2-5	NA	NA	TRBV10-3	TGTGCCATCAGTGAGGAGGCAGGGCATCCAGAGACCCAGTACTTC	CAISEEAGHPETQYF
TRBJ2-1	few	TRBD2	TRBV7-3	TGTGCCAGCAGCGAGAGACTAGCGGGGGCCAATGAGCAGTTCTTC	CASSERLAGANEQFF
TRBJ2-2	NA	TRBD1	TRBV18	TGTGCCAGCTCAACGGGGGGACAGGGCGCCGGGGAGCTGTTTTTT	CASSTGGQGAGELFF
TRBJ1-5	NA	NA	TRBV11-2	TGTGCCAGCAGCTTAACAGGGCTGAAGGTGGGCAATCAGCCCCAGCATTTT	CASSLTGLKVGNQPQHF
TRBJ2-1	NA	TRBD2	TRBV6-1	TGTGCCAGCAGTGATCTAGCGGGGGGGTACAATGAGCAGTTCTTC	CASSDLAGGYNEQFF
TRBJ1-5	NA	TRBD1	TRBV5-1	TGCGCCAGCAGCTTGGTATCCCGGACAGGGGGCAATCAGCCCCAGCATTTT	CASSLVSRTGGNQPQHF
TRBJ1-1	few	TRBD1	TRBV5-1	TGCGCCAGCAGCCTGCAATTGGACAGGGTGGCTTTCTTT	CASSLQLDRVAFF
TRBJ2-7	NA	NA	TRBV20-1	TGCAGTGCCTCAGGGTCCTACGAGCAGTACTTC	CSASGSYEQYF
TRBJ1-3	NA	NA	TRBV5-5	TGTGCCAGCAGCGAAATCCAGGGGAACACCATATATTTT	CASSEIQGNTIYF
TRBJ2-3	NA	TRBD2	TRBV27	TGTGCCAGCAGTGGCCGGAGCGGGGGTTTCACAGATACGCAGTATTTT	CASSGRSGGFTDTQYF
TRBJ2-2	NA	TRBD1	TRBV7-2	TGTGCCAGCAGCCCTATACAGGGGTGGTCCGGGGAGCTGTTTTTT	CASSPIQGWSGELFF
TRBJ2-3	NA	TRBD2	TRBV5-4	TGTGCCAGCGGAACGACTAGCGGGAGTGCAGATACGCAGTATTTT	CASGTTSGSADTQYF
TRBJ2-5	few	TRBD1	TRBV5-1	TGCGCCAGCAGCCCAGCGACAGGGGTCCAAGAGACCCAGTACTTC	CASSPATGVQETQYF
TRBJ2-7	NA	TRBD1	TRBV27	TGTGCCAGCAGTCCCGGACAGGCCTACGAGCAGTACTTC	CASSPGQAYEQYF
TRBJ2-1	NA	TRBD1	TRBV5-5	TGTGCCAGCAGCTTAGTCCGGGGACAGGGTTCGGGTGAGCAGTTCTTC	CASSLVRGQGSGEQFF
TRBJ1-2	once	TRBD1	TRBV6-1	TGTGCCAGCAGTGTTGCGGGACAGTCGGGCTATGGCTACACCTTC	CASSVAGQSGYGYTF
TRBJ1-6	NA	TRBD1	TRBV28	TGTGCCAGCAGGCGCCCGGGACAGGGTTATTCACCCCTCCACTTT	CASRRPGQGYSPLHF
TRBJ2-3	NA	TRBD2	TRBV11-2	TGTGCCAGCAGCTTATCTCCGGGGGGATACACAGATACGCAGTATTTT	CASSLSPGGYTDTQYF
TRBJ2-1	NA	NA	TRBV9	TGTGCCAGCAGCGGATACACAGGGAACGGAGAGCAGTTCTTC	CASSGYTGNGEQFF
TRBJ1-1	NA	NA	TRBV19	TGTGCCAGTACTCGGGGGGGGTCGCTCGCTGAAGCTTTCTTT	CASTRGGSLAEAFF
TRBJ1-4	NA	NA	TRBV7-9	TGTGCCAGCGGGAGGGATGAAAAACTGTTTTTT	CASGRDEKLFF
TRBJ2-2	NA	TRBD2	TRBV11-2	TGTGCCAGCAGCTTTTGGGGGAGGGCGGGGGCCGGGGAGCTGTTTTTT	CASSFWGRAGAGELFF
TRBJ2-1	NA	NA	TRBV10-3	TGTGCCATCAAGCGAGCCAGAGAGAATGAGCAGTTCTTC	CAIKRARENEQFF
TRBJ2-5	NA	TRBD1	TRBV10-1	TGCGCCAGCAGTAAGACAGGGGTGCGCGAGACCCAGTACTTC	CASSKTGVRETQYF